This T cell receptor beta chain stems from a study of blood T cell repertoires in COVID-19. The wider study: In each case, the material was cDNA or gDNA derived from T cells, B-cell-depleted T cells, or PBMCs.

Under the authors' procedure: Cell counts per sample came from amplifying reference gene primers. Generated by immunoSEQ multiplex PCR, the TCRdb table keeps only in-frame clones and is missing some. V and J calls and clone size are those listed in that table; D and trimming were worked out from the DNA. Of just over 60,000 clones listed, over 75% are singletons. Trimming cost V 3 bases and J 8 bases, with 13 bases left between them. This CDR3 has 13 amino acids. Germline loops: CDR1 MNHEY, CDR2 SVGEGT. The chain couples TRBV6-2 or TRBV6-3 to TRBJ1-1, with unresolved D. The TCR was taken from a man in his 60s with acute or convalescent COVID-19. Sequenced: peripheral blood. The CDR3, as DNA: TGTGCCAGCAGTTATAATGAGGCGGCCGAAGCTTTCTTT. This encodes CASSYNEAAEAFF.